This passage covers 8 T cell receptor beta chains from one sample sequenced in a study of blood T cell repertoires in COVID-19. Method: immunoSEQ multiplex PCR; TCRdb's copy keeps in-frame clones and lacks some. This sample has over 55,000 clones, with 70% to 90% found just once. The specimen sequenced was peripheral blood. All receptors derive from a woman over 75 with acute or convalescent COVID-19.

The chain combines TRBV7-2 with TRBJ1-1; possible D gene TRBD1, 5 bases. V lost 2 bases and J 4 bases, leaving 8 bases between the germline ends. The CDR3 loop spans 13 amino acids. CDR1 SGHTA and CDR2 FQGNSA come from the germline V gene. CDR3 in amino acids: CASSLYRGTEAFF. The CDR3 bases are TGTGCCAGCAGCTTATATAGGGGCACTGAAGCTTTCTTT. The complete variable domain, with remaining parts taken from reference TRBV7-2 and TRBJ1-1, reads GAGVSQSPSNKVTEKGKDVELRCDPISGHTALYWYRQSLGQGLEFLIYFQGNSAPDKSGLPSDRFSAERTGGSVSTLTIQRTQQEDSAVYLCASSLYRGTEAFFGQGTRLTVV.

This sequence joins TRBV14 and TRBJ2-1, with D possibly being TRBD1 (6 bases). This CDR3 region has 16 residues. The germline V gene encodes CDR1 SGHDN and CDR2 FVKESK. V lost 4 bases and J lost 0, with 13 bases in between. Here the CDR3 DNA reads TGTGCCAGCAGCCCGCGGACAGTGCGCTCCTACAATGAGCAGTTCTTC. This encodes CASSPRTVRSYNEQFF.

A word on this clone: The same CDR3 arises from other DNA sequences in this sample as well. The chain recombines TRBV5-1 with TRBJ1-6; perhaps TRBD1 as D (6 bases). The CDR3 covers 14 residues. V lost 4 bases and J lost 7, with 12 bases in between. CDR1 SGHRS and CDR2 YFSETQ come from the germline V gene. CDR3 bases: TGCGCCAGCAGCGCCGGGACAACCAATTCACCCCTCCACTTT. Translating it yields CASSAGTTNSPLHF.

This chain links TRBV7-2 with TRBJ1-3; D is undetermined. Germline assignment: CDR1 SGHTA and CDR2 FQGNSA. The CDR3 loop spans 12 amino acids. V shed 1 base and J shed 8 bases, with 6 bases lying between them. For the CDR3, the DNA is TGTGCCAGCAGCTTAGAAGAGTACACCATATATTTT. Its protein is CASSLEEYTIYF.

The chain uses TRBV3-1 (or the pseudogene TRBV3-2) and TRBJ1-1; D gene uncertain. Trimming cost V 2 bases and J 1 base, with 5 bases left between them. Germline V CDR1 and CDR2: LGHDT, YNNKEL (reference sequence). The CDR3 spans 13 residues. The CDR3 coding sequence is TGTGCCAGCAGCCAAATATGGAACACTGAAGCTTTCTTT. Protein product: CASSQIWNTEAFF.

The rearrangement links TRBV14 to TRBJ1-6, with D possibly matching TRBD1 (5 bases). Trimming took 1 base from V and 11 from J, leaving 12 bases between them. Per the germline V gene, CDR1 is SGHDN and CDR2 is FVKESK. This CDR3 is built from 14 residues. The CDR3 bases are TGTGCCAGCAGCCAAGTGGGACTCATTACACCCCTCCACTTT. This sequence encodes CASSQVGLITPLHF.

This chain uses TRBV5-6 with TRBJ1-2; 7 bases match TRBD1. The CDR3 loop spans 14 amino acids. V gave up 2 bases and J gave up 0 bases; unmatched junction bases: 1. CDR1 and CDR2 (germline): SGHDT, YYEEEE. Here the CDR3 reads CASSFGQANYGYTF. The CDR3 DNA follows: TGTGCCAGCAGCTTCGGACAGGCTAACTATGGCTACACCTTC.

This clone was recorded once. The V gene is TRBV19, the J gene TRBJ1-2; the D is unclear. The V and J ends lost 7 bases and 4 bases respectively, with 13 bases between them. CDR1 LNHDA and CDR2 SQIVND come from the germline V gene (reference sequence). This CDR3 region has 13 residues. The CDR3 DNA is TGTGCCAGTATTAAAGACGGGAGCTATGGCTACACCTTC. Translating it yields CASIKDGSYGYTF.